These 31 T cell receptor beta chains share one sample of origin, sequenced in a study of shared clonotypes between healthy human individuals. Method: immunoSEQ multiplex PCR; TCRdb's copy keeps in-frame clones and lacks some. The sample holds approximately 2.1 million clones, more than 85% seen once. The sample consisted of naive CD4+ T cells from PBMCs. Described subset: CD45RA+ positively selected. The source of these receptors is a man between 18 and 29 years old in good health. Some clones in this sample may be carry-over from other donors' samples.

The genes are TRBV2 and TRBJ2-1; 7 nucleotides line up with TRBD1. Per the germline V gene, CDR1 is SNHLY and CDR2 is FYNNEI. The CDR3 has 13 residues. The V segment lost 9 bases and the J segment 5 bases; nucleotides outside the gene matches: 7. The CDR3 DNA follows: TGTGCCAGGAAAAAACAGGGGAACAATGAGCAGTTCTTC. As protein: CARKKQGNNEQFF.

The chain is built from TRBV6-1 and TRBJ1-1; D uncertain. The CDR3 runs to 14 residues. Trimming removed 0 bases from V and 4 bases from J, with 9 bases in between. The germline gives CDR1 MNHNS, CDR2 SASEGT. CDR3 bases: TGTGCCAGCAGTGAAGCGGGCAGCGTCACTGAAGCTTTCTTT. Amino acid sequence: CASSEAGSVTEAFF.

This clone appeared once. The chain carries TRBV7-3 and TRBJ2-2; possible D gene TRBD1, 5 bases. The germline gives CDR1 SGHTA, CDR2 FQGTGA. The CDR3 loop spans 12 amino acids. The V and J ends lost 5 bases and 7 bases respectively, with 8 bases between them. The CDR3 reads CASSQGRGELFF. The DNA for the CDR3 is TGTGCCAGCAGCCAGGGTCGCGGGGAGCTGTTTTTT.

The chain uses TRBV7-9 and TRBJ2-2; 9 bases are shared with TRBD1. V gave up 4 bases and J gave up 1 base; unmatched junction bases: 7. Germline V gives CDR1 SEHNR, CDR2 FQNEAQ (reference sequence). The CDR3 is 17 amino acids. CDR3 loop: CASSWRTGQGNTGELFF. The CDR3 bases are TGTGCCAGCAGCTGGCGGACGGGACAGGGGAACACCGGGGAGCTGTTTTTT.

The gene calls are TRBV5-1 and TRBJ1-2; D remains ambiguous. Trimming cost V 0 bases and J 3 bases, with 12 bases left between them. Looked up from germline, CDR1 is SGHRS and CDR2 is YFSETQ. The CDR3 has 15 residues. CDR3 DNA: TGCGCCAGCAGCTTGGCCCCACTGGCAGACTATGGCTACACCTTC. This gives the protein CASSLAPLADYGYTF.

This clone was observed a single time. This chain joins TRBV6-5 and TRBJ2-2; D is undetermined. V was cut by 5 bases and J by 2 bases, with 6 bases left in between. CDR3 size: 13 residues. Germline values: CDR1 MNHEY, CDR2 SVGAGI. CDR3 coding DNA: TGTGCCAGCAGTAAATATAACACCGGGGAGCTGTTTTTT. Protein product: CASSKYNTGELFF.

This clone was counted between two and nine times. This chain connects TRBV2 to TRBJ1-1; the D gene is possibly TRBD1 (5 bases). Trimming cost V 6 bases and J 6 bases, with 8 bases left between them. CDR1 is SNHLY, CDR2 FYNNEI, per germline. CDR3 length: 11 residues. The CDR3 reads CASSDSPEAFF. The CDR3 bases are TGTGCCAGCAGCGACAGTCCTGAAGCTTTCTTT.

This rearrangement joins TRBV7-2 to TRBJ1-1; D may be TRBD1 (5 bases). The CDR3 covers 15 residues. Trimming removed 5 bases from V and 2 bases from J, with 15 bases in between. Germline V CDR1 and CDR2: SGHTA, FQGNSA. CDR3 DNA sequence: TGTGCCAGCAGCCTTCTGACAGTATCCAACACTGAAGCTTTCTTT. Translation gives CASSLLTVSNTEAFF.

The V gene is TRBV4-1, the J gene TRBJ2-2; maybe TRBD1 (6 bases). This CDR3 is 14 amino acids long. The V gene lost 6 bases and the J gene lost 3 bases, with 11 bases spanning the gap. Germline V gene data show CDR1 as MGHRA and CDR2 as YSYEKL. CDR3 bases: TGCGCCAGCAGTCGGAGGACAGACACCGGGGAGCTGTTTTTT. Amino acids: CASSRRTDTGELFF.

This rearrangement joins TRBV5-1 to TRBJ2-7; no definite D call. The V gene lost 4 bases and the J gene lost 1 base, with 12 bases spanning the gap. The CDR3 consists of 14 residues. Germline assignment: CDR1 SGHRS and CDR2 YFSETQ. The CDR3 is CASSATARSYEQYF. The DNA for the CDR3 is TGCGCCAGCAGCGCTACGGCCCGGTCCTACGAGCAGTACTTC.

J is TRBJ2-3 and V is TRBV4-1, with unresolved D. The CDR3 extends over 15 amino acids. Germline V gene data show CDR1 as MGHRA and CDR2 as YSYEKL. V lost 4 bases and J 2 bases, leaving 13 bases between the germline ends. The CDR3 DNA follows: TGCGCCAGCAGCCCTTTGAAGGTACCCACAGATACGCAGTATTTT. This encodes CASSPLKVPTDTQYF.

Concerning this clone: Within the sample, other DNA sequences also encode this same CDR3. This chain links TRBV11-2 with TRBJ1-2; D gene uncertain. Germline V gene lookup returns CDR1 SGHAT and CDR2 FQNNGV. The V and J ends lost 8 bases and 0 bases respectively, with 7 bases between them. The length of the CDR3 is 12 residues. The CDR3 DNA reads TGTGCCAGCTCCGCCTCTAACTATGGCTACACCTTC. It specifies CASSASNYGYTF. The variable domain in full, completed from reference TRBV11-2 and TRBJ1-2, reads EAGVAQSPRYKIIEKRQSVAFWCNPISGHATLYWYQQILGQGPKLLIQFQNNGVVDDSQLPKDRFSAERLKGVDSTLKIQPAKLEDSAVYLCASSASNYGYTFGSGTRLTVV.

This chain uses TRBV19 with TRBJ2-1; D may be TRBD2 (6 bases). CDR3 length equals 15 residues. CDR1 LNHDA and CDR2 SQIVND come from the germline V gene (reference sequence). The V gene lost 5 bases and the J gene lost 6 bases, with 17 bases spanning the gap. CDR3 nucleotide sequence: TGTGCCAGTAGTGACTATGGGACTCCACGCAATGAGCAGTTCTTC. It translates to CASSDYGTPRNEQFF.

CDR3 amino acids: CASSGGSRYEQYF. The CDR3 bases are TGTGCCAGCAGTGGCGGGAGTCGGTACGAGCAGTACTTC. The gene calls are TRBV2 and TRBJ2-7; 7 bases are shared with TRBD2. The V and J ends lost 4 bases and 4 bases, in that order; junction bases with no gene match: 4. Germline CDR1 and CDR2: SNHLY and FYNNEI. This CDR3 has 13 residues. The full variable domain, completed using reference TRBV2 and TRBJ2-7, is EPEVTQTPSHQVTQMGQEVILRCVPISNHLYFYWYRQILGQKVEFLVSFYNNEISEKSEIFDDQFSVERPDGSNFTLKIRSTKLEDSAMYFCASSGGSRYEQYFGPGTRLTVT.

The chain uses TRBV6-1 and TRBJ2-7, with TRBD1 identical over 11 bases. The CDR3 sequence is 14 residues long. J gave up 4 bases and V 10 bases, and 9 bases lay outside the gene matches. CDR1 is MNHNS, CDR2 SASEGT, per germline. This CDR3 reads CATTDRGLRYEQYF. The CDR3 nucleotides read TGTGCCACCACGGACAGGGGGCTTCGGTACGAGCAGTACTTC.

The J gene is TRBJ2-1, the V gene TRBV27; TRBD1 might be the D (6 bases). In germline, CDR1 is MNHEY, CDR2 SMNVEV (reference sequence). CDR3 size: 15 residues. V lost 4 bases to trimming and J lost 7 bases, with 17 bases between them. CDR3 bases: TGTGCCAGCAGTTACAGGGCTCTAGGTGGTAATGAGCAGTTCTTC. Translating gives CASSYRALGGNEQFF.

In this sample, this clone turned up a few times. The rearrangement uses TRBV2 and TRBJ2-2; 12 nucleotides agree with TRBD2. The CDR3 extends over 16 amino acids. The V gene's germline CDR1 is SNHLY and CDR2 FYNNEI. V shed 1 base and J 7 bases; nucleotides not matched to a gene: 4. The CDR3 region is CASSEGLAGESGELFF. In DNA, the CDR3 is TGTGCCAGCAGTGAAGGACTAGCGGGAGAGAGCGGGGAGCTGTTTTTT.

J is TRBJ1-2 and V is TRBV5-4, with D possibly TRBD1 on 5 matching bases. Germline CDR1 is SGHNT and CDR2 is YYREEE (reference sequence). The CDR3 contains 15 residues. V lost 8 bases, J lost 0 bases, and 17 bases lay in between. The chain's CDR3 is CASIAPGRTNYGYTF. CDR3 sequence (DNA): TGTGCCAGTATCGCACCGGGACGAACTAACTATGGCTACACCTTC.

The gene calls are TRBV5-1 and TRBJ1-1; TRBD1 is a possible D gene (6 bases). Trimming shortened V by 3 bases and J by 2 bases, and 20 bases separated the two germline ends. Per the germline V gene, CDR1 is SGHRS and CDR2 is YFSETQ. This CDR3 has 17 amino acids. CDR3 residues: CASSSSDLGALNTEAFF. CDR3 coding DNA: TGCGCCAGCAGCTCATCCGATTTGGGGGCCTTAAACACTGAAGCTTTCTTT. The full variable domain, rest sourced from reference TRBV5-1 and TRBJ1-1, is KAGVTQTPRYLIKTRGQQVTLSCSPISGHRSVSWYQQTPGQGLQFLFEYFSETQRNKGNFPGRFSGRQFSNSRSEMNVSTLELGDSALYLCASSSSDLGALNTEAFFGQGTRLTVV.

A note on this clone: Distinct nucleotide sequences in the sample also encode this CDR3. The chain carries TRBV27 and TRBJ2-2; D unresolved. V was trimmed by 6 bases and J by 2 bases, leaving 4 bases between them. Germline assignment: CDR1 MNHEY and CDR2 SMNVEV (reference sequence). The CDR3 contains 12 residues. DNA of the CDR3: TGTGCCAGCAGCTCTAACACCGGGGAGCTGTTTTTT. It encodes CASSSNTGELFF.

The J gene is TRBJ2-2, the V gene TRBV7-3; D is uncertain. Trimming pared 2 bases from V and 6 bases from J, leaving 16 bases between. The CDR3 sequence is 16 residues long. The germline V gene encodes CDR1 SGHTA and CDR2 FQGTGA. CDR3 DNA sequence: TGTGCCAGCAGCTTACAAGGGAAGCTATTAGCCGGGGAGCTGTTTTTT. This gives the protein CASSLQGKLLAGELFF.

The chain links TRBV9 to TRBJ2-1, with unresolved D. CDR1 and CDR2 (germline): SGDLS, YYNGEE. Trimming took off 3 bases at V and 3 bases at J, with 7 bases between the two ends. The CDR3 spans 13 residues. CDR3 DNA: TGTGCCAGCAGCGGGATCCTCTACAATGAGCAGTTCTTC. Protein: CASSGILYNEQFF.

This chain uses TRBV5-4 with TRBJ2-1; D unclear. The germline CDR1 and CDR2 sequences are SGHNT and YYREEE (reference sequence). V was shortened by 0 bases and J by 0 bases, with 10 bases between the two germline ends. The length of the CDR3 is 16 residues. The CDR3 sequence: CASSLDSPSSYNEQFF. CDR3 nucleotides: TGTGCCAGCAGCTTGGACAGCCCTAGCTCCTACAATGAGCAGTTCTTC.

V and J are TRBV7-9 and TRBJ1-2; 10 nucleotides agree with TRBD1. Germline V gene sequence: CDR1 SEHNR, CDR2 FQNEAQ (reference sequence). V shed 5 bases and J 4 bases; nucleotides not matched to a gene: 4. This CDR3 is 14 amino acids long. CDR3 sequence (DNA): TGTGCCAGCAGCAGGGACAGGGGAAGCTATGGCTACACCTTC. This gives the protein CASSRDRGSYGYTF.

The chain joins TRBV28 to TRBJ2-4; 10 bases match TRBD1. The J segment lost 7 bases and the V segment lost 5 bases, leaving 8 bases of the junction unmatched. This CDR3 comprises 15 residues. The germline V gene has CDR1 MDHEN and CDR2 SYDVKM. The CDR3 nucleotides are TGTGCCAGCAGTCCCTCCGGGACAGGGGAGAACATTCAGTACTTC. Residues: CASSPSGTGENIQYF.

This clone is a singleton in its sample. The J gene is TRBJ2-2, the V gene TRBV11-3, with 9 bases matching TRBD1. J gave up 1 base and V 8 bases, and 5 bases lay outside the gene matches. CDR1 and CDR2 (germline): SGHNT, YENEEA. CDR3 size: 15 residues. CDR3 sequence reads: CASGPGQGNTGELFF. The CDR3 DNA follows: TGTGCCAGCGGTCCGGGACAGGGGAACACCGGGGAGCTGTTTTTT.

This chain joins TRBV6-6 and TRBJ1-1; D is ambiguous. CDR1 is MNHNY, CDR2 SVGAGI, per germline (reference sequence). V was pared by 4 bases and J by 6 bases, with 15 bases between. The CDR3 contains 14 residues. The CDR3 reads CASSLDGLEAEAFF. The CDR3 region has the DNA TGTGCCAGCAGTTTGGACGGACTGGAGGCTGAAGCTTTCTTT.

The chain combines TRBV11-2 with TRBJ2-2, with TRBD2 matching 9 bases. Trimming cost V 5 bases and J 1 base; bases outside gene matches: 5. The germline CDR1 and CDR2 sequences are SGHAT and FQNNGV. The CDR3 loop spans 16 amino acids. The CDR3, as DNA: TGTGCCAGCAGCCCAATAGCGGGGGTGAACACCGGGGAGCTGTTTTTT. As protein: CASSPIAGVNTGELFF.

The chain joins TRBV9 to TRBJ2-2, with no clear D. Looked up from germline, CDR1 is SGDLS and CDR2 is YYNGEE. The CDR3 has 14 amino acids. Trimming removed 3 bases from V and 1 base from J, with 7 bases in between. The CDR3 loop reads CASSGRRNTGELFF. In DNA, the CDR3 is TGTGCCAGCAGCGGACGGAGGAACACCGGGGAGCTGTTTTTT. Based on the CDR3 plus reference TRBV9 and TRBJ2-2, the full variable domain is DSGVTQTPKHLITATGQRVTLRCSPRSGDLSVYWYQQSLDQGLQFLIQYYNGEERAKGNILERFSAQQFPDLHSELNLSSLELGDSALYFCASSGRRNTGELFFGEGSRLTVL.

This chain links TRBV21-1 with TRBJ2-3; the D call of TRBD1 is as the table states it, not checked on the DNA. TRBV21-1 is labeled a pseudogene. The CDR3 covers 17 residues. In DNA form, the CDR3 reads TGTGCCAGCAGCACGCAAAAAGTCCACACCCGCACAGATACGCAGTATTTT. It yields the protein CASSTQKVHTRTDTQYF.

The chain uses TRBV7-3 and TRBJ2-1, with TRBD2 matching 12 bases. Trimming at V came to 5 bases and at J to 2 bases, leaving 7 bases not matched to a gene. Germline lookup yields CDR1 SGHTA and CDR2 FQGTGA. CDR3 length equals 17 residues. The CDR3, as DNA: TGTGCCAGCAGCCCACTAGCGGGAGGCCCAGCCTACAATGAGCAGTTCTTC. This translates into CASSPLAGGPAYNEQFF.